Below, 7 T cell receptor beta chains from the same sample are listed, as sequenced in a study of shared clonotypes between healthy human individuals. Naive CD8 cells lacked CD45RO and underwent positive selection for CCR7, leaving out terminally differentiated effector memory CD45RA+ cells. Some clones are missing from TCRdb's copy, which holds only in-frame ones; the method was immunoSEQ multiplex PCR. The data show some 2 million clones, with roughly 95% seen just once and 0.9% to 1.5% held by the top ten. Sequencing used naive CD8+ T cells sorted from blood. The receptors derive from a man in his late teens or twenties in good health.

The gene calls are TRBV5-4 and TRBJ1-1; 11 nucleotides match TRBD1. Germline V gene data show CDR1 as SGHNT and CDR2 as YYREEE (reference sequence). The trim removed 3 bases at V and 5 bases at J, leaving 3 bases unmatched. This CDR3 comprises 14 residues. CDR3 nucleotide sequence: TGTGCCAGCAGCTGGGACAGGGGGGGTACTGAAGCTTTCTTT. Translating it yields CASSWDRGGTEAFF.

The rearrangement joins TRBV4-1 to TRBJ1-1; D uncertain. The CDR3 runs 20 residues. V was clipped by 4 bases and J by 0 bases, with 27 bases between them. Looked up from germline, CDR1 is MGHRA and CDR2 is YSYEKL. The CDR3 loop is CASSPRLSPTQSRMNTEAFF. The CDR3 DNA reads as TGCGCCAGCAGCCCACGTCTATCCCCAACCCAATCTCGTATGAACACTGAAGCTTTCTTT.

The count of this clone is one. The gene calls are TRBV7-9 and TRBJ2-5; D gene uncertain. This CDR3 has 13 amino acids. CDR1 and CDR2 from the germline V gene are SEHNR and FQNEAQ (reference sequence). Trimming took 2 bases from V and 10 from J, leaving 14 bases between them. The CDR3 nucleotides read TGTGCCAGCAGCTTATCGGCAGCTTGGGACCAGTACTTC. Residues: CASSLSAAWDQYF.

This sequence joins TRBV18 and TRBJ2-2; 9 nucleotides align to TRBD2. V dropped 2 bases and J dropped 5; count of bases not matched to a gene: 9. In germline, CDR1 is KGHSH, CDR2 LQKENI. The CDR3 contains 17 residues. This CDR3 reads CASSPSLAGVETGELFF. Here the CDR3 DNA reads TGTGCCAGCTCACCAAGCTTAGCGGGAGTCGAAACCGGGGAGCTGTTTTTT.

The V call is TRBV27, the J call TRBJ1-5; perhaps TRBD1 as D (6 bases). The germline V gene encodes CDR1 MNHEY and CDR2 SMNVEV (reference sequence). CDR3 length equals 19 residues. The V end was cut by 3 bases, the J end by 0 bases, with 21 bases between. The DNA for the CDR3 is TGTGCCAGCAGTTTTATTTCCCCTCGGGGGGCGAATAGCAATCAGCCCCAGCATTTT. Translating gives CASSFISPRGANSNQPQHF.

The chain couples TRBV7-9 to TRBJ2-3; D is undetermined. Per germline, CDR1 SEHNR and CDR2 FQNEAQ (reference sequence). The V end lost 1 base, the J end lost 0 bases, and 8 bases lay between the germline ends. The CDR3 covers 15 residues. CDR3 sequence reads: CASSLGGRSTDTQYF. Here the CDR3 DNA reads TGTGCCAGCAGCTTAGGTGGTAGGAGCACAGATACGCAGTATTTT.

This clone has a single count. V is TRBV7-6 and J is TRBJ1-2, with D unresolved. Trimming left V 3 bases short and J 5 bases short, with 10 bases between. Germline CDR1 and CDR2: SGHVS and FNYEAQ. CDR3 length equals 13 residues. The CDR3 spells CASSLGSSYGYTF. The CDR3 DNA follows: TGTGCCAGCAGCTTGGGCAGCTCTTATGGCTACACCTTC.